This T cell receptor (beta chain) is drawn from a study of control samples from healthy donors and cancer patients. Repertoires were generated with immunoSEQ multiplex PCR, while TCRdb's copy carries only in-frame clones and drops some. This repertoire shows about 61,000 clones, roughly 89% found once; its top ten account for 6%. Germline V lookup: CDR1 MGHDK, CDR2 SYGVNS. The CDR3 has 16 amino acids. The V end lost 5 bases, the J end lost 9 bases, and 23 bases lay between the germline ends. The origin of this receptor is a man in his 60s with colorectal cancer. The V gene is TRBV25-1, the J gene TRBJ2-1; D is perhaps TRBD1 (6 bases). The sequenced sample was PBMCs. This CDR3 is CASSKSNARGRREQFF. CDR3 bases: TGTGCCAGCAGTAAATCAAACGCCAGGGGTCGCCGTGAGCAGTTCTTC.